The present T cell receptor beta chain was sequenced within a study of OX40 agonist ivuxolimab in advanced cancers. CDR3 length equals 13 residues. From germline, CDR1 is SQVTM and CDR2 ANQGSEA. After removal of 6 bases from V and 6 bases from J, the junction contained 8 bases not matched to a gene. Profiling relied on immunoSEQ multiplex PCR, and the TCRdb table lists in-frame clones only, not all of them. The table includes 70,000 to 100,000 clones, 75% to 90% detected once. Autoimmune disease history or systemic immunosuppression excluded patients. The TCR comes from an adult with an advanced solid tumor such as melanoma, head and neck, liver or kidney cancer. The V call is TRBV29-1, the J call TRBJ2-7, with TRBD1 matching 10 bases. Source: CD4+ or CD8+ T cells sorted from blood, taken in a trial of the OX40 agonist ivuxolimab. The CDR3 coding sequence is TGCAGCGTCCCCACGGGACAGGGGTCCGAGCAGTACTTC. This sequence encodes CSVPTGQGSEQYF.